A selection of T cell receptor beta chains follows, all from one sample in a study of beta chain features in type 1 diabetes. Sequencing was performed with immunoSEQ multiplex PCR; in TCRdb, only in-frame clones are kept and a portion is missing. The sample lists 200,000 to 250,000 clones, approximately 16% occurring once. Sequencing was carried out using naive CD4+ T cells from blood. The receptor source for this set is a man in his thirties or forties with type 1 diabetes. Both conserved end residues are part of each CDR3. Each record gives: clone size, V gene, CDR3 protein. Size tells how often a clone was seen (once, few, many) or the class of an expanded clone, and some rows leave it out.

>-|TRBV7-2
CASSFAPSTDTQYF
>-|TRBV25-1
CASSEGGQYYGYTF
>few|TRBV29-1
CSVGDRGYEQYF
>-|TRBV5-6
CASSSSETQYF
>few|TRBV7-3
CASSSPTSEPYEQYF
>-|TRBV7-2
CASRRGQGLYEQYF
>few|TRBV28
CASSAQREQYF
>-|TRBV5-6
CASSRTAYGYTF
>once|TRBV29-1
CSVQGGPEAFF
>-|TRBV5-1
CASSFLDTQYF
>few|TRBV20-1
CSARTAYEQYF
>few|TRBV7-8
CASSPTGVGGSEKLFF
>-|TRBV7-2
CASSLDTGTDTQYF
>-|TRBV11-2
CASSLNRGNEQFF
>-|TRBV29-1
CSGTGEDETQYF
>few|TRBV19
CASTAGTEAFF
>-|TRBV15
CATSQTGDYGYTF
>-|TRBV5-4
CASSTRDRNTDTQYF
>-|TRBV5-1
CASSLAETQYF
>few|TRBV2
CASTQGQSASTDTQYF
>-|TRBV28
CASSFPTVDNEQFF
>-|TRBV29-1
CSVAWTSGSFNEQFF
>-|TRBV10-3
CARKTGVTDTQYF
>-|TRBV15
CATSRGTGLGEQYF
>-|TRBV5-1
CASSRTTGNEQYF
>few|TRBV28
CASSPAGGLAKNIQYF
>-|TRBV20-1
CSADRGAEQFF